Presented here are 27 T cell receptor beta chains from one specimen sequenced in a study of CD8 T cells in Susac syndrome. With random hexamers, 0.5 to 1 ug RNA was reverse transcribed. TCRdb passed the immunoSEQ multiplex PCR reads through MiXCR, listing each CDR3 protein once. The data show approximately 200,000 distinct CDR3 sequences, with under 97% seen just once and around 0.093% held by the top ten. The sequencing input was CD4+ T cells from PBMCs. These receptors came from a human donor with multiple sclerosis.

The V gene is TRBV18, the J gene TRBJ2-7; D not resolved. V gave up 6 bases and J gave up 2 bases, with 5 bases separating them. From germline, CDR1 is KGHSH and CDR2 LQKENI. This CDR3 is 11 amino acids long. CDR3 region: CASSNAYEQYF. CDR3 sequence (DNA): TGTGCCAGCTCGAACGCCTACGAGCAGTACTTC. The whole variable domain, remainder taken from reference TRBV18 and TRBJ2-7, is NAGVMQNPRHLVRRRGQEARLRCSPMKGHSHVYWYRQLPEEGLKFMVYLQKENIIDESGMPKERFSAEFPKEGPSILRIQQVVRGDSAAYFCASSNAYEQYFGPGTRLTVT.

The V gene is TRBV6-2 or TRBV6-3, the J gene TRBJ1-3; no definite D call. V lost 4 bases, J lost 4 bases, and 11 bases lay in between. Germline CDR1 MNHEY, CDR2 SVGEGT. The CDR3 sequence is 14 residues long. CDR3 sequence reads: CASSSSPWGNTIYF. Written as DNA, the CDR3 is TGTGCCAGCAGTTCGTCGCCGTGGGGAAACACCATATATTTT.

CDR3 sequence reads: CASSLDRGQPQHF. CDR3 nucleotides: TGTGCCAGCAGCTTGGACAGGGGGCAGCCCCAGCATTTT. V gene TRBV5-6 combines with J gene TRBJ1-5, with TRBD1 matching over 8 bases. This CDR3 has 13 residues. The ends lost 0 bases at V and 7 bases at J; junction bases unmatched: 0. From germline, CDR1 is SGHDT and CDR2 YYEEEE.

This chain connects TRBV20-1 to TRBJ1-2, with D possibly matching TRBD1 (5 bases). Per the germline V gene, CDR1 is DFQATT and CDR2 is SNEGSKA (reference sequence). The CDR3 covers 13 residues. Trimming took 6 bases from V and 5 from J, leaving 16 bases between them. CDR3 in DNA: TGCAGTGCGACATCCGGGACTGCTTATGGCTACACCTTC. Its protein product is CSATSGTAYGYTF.

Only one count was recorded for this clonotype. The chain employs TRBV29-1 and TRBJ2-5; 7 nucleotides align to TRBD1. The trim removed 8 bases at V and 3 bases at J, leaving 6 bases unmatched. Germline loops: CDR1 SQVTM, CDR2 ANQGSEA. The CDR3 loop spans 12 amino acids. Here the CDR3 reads CSFRDREETQYF. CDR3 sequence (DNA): TGCAGCTTCCGGGACAGAGAAGAGACCCAGTACTTC.

CDR3 region: CAISSGTGRNSPLHF. Written as DNA, the CDR3 is TGTGCCATCAGCTCAGGGACAGGGCGCAATTCACCCCTCCACTTT. V and J are TRBV10-3 and TRBJ1-6; TRBD1 agrees at 9 bases. The CDR3 totals 15 residues. V lost 6 bases and J lost 7; bases outside the gene matches: 7. The germline CDR1 and CDR2 sequences are ENHRY and SYGVKD.

CDR3 nucleotide sequence: TGTGCCAGCAGGCAGGGGCCCTTTGCGAACACCGGGGAGCTGTTTTTT. Translation: CASRQGPFANTGELFF. V is TRBV7-2 and J is TRBJ2-2; a possible D gene is TRBD1 (6 bases). V lost 6 bases to trimming and J lost 0 bases, with 14 bases between them. Germline V lookup: CDR1 SGHTA, CDR2 FQGNSA. This CDR3 is 16 amino acids long.

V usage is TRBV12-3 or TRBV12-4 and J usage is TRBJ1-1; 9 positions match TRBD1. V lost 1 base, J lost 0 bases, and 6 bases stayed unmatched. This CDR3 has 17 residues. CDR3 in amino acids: CASSLGKQGAVNTEAFF. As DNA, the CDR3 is TGTGCCAGCAGTTTAGGGAAACAGGGGGCGGTGAACACTGAAGCTTTCTTT.

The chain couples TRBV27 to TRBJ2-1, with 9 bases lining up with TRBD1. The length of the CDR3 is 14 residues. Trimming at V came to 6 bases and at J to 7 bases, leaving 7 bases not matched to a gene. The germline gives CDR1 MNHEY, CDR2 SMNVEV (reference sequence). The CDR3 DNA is TGTGCCAGCAGGGGGACAGGGAGTCTAAATGAGCAGTTCTTC. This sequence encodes CASRGTGSLNEQFF.

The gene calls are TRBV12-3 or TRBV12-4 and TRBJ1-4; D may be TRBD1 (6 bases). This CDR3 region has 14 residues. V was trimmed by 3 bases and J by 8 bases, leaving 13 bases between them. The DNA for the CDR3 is TGTGCCAGCAGTTTGGGGGGACAAGGAGAAAAACTGTTTTTT. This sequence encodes CASSLGGQGEKLFF.

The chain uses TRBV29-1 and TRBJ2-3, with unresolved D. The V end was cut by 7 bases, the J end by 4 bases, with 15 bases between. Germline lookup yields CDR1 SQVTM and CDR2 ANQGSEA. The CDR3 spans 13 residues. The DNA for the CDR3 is TGCAGCGCCTCCTCCCCACGGCCAGATACGCAGTATTTT. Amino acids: CSASSPRPDTQYF.

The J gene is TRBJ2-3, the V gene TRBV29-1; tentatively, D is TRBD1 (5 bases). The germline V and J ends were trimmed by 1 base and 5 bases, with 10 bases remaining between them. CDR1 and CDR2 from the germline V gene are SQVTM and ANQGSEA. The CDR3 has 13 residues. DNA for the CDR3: TGCAGCGTTGAAGGTAGTAGGGGAGATACGCAGTATTTT. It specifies CSVEGSRGDTQYF.

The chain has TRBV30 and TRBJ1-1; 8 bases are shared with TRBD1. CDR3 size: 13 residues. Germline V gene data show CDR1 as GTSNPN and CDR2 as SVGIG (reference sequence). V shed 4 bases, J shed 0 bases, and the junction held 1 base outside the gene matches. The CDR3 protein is CAWKGQVNTEAFF. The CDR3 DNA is TGTGCCTGGAAGGGACAGGTGAACACTGAAGCTTTCTTT.

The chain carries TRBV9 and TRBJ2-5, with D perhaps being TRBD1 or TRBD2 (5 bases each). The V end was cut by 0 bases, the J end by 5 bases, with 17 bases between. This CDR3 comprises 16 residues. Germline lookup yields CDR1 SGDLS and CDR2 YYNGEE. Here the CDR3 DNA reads TGTGCCAGCAGCGTAGCCCCGGGACCCCTCCTGGAGACCCAGTACTTC. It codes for CASSVAPGPLLETQYF. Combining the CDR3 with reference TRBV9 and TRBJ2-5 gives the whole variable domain DSGVTQTPKHLITATGQRVTLRCSPRSGDLSVYWYQQSLDQGLQFLIQYYNGEERAKGNILERFSAQQFPDLHSELNLSSLELGDSALYFCASSVAPGPLLETQYFGPGTRLLVL.

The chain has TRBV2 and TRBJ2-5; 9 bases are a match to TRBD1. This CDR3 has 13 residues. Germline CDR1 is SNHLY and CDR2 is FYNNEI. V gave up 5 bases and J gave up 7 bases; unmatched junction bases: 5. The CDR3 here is CASSPGTGLTQYF. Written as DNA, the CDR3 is TGTGCCAGCAGTCCCGGGACAGGGCTGACCCAGTACTTC.

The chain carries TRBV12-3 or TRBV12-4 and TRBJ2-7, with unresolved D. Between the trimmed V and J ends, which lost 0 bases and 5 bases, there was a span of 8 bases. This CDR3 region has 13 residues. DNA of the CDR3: TGTGCCAGCAGTTTAGCGGGTCCACACGAGCAGTACTTC. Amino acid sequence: CASSLAGPHEQYF.

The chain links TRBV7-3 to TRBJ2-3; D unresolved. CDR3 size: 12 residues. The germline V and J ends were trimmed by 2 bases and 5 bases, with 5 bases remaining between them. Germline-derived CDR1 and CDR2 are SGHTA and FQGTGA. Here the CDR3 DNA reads TGTGCCAGCAGCTTACAGAGAGATACGCAGTATTTT. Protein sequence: CASSLQRDTQYF.

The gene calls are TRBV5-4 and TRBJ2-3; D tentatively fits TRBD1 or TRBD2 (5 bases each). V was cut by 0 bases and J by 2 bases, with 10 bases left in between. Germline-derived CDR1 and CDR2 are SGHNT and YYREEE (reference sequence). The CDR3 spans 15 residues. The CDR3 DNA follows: TGTGCCAGCAGCTTGGAAGGGACCTTCACAGATACGCAGTATTTT. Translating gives CASSLEGTFTDTQYF.

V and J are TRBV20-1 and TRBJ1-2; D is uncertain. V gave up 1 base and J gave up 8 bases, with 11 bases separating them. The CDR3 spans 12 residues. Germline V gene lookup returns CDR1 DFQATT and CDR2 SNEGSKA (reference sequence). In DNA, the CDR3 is TGCAGTGCTAGAGTAGAGGATAGCGGCTACACCTTC. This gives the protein CSARVEDSGYTF.

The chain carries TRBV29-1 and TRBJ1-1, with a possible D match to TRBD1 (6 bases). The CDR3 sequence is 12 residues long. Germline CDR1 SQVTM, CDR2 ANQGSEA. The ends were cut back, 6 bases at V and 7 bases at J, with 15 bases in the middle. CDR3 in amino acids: CSVSTGRGEAFF. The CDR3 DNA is TGCAGCGTCTCCACAGGGAGGGGTGAAGCTTTCTTT.

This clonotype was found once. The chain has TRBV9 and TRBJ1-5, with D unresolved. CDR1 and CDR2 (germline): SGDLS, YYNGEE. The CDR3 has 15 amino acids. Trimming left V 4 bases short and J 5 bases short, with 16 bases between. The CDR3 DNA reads TGTGCCAGCAGCCCCTCCGCCCGAGGCGATCAGCCCCAGCATTTT. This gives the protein CASSPSARGDQPQHF.

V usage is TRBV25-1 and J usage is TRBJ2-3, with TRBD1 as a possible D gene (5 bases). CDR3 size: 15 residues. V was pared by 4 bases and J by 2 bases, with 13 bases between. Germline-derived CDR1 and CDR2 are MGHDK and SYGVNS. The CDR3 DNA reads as TGTGCCAGCAGTGGGCAGGGCTCCACCACAGATACGCAGTATTTT. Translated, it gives CASSGQGSTTDTQYF.

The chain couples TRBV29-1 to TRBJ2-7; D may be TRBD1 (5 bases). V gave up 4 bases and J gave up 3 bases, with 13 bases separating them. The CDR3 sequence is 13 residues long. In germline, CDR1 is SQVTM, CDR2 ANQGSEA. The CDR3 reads CSVARAPGYEQYF. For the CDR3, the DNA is TGCAGCGTTGCCAGGGCGCCGGGCTACGAGCAGTACTTC.

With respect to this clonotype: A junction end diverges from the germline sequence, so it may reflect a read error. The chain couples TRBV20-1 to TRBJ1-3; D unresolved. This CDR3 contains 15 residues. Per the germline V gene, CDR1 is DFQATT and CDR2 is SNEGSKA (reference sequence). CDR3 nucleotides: TGCAGTGCCAGAGTGCGGAAAATCTCTGGAAACACCATATATTTT. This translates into CSARVRKISGNTIYF.

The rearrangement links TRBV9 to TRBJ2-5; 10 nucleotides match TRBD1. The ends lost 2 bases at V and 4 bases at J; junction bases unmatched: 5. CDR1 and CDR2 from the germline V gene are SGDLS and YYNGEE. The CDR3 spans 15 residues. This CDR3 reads CASSVTGTGVETQYF. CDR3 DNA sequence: TGTGCCAGCAGCGTGACCGGGACAGGGGTAGAGACCCAGTACTTC.

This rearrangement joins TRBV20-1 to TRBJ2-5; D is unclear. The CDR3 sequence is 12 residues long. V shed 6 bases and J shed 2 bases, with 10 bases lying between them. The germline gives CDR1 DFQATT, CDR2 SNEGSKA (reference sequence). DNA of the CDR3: TGCAGTGCGCTAGGTAGACAAGAGACCCAGTACTTC. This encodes CSALGRQETQYF.

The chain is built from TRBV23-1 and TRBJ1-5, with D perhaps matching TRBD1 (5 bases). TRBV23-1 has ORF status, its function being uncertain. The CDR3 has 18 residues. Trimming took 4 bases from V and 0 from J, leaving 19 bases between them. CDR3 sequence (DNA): TGCGCCAGCAGTCCTCAATATCCACAGGAGTATAGCAATCAGCCCCAGCATTTT. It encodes CASSPQYPQEYSNQPQHF.